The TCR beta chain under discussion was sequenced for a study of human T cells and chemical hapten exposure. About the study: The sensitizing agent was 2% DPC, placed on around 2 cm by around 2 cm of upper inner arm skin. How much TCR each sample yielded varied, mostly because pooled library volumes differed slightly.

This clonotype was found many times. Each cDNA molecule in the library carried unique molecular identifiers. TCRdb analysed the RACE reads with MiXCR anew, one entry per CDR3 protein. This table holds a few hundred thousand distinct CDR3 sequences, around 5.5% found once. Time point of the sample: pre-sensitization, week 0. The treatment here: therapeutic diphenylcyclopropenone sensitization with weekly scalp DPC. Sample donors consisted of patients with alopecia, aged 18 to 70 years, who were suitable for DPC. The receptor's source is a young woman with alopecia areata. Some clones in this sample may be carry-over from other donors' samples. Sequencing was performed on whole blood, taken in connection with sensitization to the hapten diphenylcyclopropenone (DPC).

The CDR3 is CASSLRTGLADTQYF. The CDR3 DNA reads as TGTGCCAGCAGTTTAAGGACAGGGTTAGCAGATACGCAGTATTTT. The J gene is TRBJ2-3, the V gene TRBV12-3 or TRBV12-4, with 8 bases lining up with TRBD1. Losses at the gene ends were 2 bases for V and 4 bases for J; bases not matched to a gene: 5. The CDR3 is 15 amino acids.